The T cell receptor (beta chain) under discussion was sequenced for a study of T cell changes during pregnancy in multiple sclerosis (dated by TCRdb to about 2019). For the wider study: The study examined how the T cell repertoire changed over the course of pregnancy in women with multiple sclerosis.

Details on this clone: Its cognate antigen has yet to be identified. Per-nucleotide qualities are absent, and no much larger clonotype sits a single base away.

Receptors were amplified or captured by the immunoSEQ multiplex PCR assay. TCRdb obtained this table from immuneACCESS and retained in-frame rearrangements with V and J assigned. These tables miss some clones; where compared with another copy, unresolved V genes account for less than half of the shortfall, and the remainder is unexplained. The sample contains about 40,000 clones, approximately 91% of them found a single time. In total, the top ten clones hold about 1.5% of the sample. This receptor was identified in a female donor with multiple sclerosis, enrolled in a pregnancy study. Input material: PBMCs (not recorded whether the cells were cultured).

The CDR3 here reads CASRPSQTPKRGTQYF. In nucleotide form, the sequence is TGTGCCAGCAGACCTTCCCAGACACCAAAAAGGGGGACCCAGTACTTC. This chain joins TRBV28 to TRBJ2-5, and possibly TRBD1, on 5 matching bases. Spanning cysteine to phenylalanine, the CDR3 consists of 16 amino acids. The kept DNA is CDR3 alone, 48 bases in frame from the first base. In the germline V gene, CDR1 corresponds to MDHEN and CDR2 to SYDVKM. V gives up 6 bases and J gives up 7 bases, and the segment between their germline ends measures 24 bases.